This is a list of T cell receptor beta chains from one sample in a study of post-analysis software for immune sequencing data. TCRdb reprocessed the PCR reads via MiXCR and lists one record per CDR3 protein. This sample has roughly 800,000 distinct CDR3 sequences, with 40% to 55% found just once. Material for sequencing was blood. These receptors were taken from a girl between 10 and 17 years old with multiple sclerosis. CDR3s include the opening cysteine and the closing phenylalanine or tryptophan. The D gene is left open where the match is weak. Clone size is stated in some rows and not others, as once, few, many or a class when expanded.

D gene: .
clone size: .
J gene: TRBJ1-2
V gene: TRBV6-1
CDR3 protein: CASSEAVQGRRRGGYTF
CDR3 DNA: TGTGCCAGCAGTGAAGCCGTACAGGGAAGGCGGCGTGGGGGCTACACCTTC

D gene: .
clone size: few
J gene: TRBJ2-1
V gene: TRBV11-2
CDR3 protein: CASSHGTRLSSYNEQFF
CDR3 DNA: TGTGCCAGCAGCCACGGGACAAGACTAAGCTCCTACAATGAGCAGTTCTTC

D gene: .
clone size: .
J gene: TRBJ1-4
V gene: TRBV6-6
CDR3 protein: CASTEGGRSTNEKLFF
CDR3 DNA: TGTGCCAGCACAGAGGGAGGGAGGAGTACTAATGAAAAACTGTTTTTT

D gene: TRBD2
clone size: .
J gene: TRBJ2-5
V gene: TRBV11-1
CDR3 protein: CASSPRSASGKETQYF
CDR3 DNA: TGTGCCAGCAGCCCTCGTTCGGCTAGCGGGAAAGAGACCCAGTACTTC

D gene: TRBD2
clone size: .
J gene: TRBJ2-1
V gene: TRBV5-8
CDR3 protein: CASSLSGRWAHNEQFF
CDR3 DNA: TGTGCCAGCAGCTTGAGCGGGAGGTGGGCCCACAATGAGCAGTTCTTC

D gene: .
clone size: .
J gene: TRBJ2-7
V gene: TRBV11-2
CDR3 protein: CASSRGSEQYF
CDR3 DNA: TGTGCCAGCAGCCGGGGCTCCGAGCAGTACTTC

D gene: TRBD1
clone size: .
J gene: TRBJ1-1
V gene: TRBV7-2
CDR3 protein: CASSLRQGLTEAFF
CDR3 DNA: TGTGCCAGCAGCTTAAGACAGGGGCTGACTGAAGCTTTCTTT

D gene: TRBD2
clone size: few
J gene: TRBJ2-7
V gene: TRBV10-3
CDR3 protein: CAISEGLAGAAQYEQYF
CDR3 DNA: TGTGCCATCAGTGAGGGTCTAGCGGGAGCGGCTCAGTACGAGCAGTACTTC

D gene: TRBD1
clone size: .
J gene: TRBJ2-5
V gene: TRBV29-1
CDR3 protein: CSVDREPYF
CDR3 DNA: TGCAGCGTGGACAGGGAACCGTACTTC

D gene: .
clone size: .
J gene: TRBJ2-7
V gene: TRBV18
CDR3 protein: CASSQEEGSYEQYF
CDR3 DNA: TGTGCCAGCTCACAAGAAGAGGGTTCCTACGAGCAGTACTTC

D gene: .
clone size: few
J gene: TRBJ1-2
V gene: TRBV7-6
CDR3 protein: CASSLGAGEVYGYTF
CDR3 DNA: TGTGCCAGCAGCCTTGGAGCGGGCGAAGTCTATGGCTACACCTTC

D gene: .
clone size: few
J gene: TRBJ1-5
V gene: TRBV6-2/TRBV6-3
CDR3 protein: CASSYVGGNQPQHF
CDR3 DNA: TGTGCCAGCAGTTACGTGGGCGGCAATCAGCCCCAGCATTTT

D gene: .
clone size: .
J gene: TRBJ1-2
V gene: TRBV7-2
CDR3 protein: CASSLDRLGYGYTF
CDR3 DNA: TGTGCCAGCAGCTTAGATCGCTTAGGATATGGCTACACCTTC

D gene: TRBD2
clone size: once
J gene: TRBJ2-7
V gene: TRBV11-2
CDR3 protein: CASSSHSGRAFSYEQYF
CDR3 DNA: TGTGCCAGCAGCTCGCATAGCGGGAGGGCCTTCTCCTACGAGCAGTACTTC

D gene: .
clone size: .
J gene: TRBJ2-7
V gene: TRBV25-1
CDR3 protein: CASSGVGDISYEQYF
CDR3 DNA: TGTGCCAGCAGCGGAGTGGGGGACATCTCCTACGAGCAGTACTTC

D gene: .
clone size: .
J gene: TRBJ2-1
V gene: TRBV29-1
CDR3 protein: CRVLRRGGKVSKRQQSNEQFF
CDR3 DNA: TGCAGAGTGCTACGGAGAGGGGGGAAGGTCTCGAAGCGCCAACAGAGCAATGAGCAGTTCTTC

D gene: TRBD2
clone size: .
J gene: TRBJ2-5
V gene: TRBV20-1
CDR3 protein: CSASPDLSGRVGETQYF
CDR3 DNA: TGCAGTGCTAGTCCCGATCTTAGCGGGAGAGTGGGAGAGACCCAGTACTTC

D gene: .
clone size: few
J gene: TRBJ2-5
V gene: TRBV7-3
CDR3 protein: CASSTRAGPQETQYF
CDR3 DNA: TGTGCCAGCAGCACGAGGGCGGGTCCCCAAGAGACCCAGTACTTC

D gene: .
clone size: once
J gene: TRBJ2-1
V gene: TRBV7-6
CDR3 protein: CASSLAEWGLSYNEQFF
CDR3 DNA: TGTGCCAGCAGCTTAGCGGAATGGGGACTGTCCTACAATGAGCAGTTCTTC

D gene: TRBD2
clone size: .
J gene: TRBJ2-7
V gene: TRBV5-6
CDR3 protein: CASSHGLDEQYF
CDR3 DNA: TGTGCCAGCAGCCATGGACTAGACGAGCAGTACTTC

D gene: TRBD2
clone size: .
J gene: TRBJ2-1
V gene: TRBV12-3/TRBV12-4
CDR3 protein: CASSLQRGGSYNEQFF
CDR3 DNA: TGTGCCAGCAGTTTACAGCGGGGGGGCTCCTACAATGAGCAGTTCTTC

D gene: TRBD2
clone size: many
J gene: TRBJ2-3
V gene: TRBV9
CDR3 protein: CASSVDVFGSGRVGDTQYF
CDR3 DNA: TGTGCCAGCAGCGTAGACGTGTTTGGTAGCGGGAGAGTCGGGGATACGCAGTATTTT

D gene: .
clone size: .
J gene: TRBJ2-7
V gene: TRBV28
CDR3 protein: CASHGTVYEQYF
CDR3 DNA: TGTGCCAGCCATGGGACGGTCTACGAGCAGTACTTC

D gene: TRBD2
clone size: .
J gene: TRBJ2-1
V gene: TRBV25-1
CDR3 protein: CASSEPQLAGGSDEQFF
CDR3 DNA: TGTGCCAGCAGTGAACCCCAACTAGCGGGAGGGTCGGATGAGCAGTTCTTC

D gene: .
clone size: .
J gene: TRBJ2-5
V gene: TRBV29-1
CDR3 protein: CSVEDLRTSQETQYF
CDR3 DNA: TGCAGCGTTGAAGATCTGAGGACGTCGCAAGAGACCCAGTACTTC

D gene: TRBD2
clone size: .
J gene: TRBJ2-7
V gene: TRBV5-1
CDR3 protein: CASSWEGASYEQYF
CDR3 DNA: TGCGCCAGCAGCTGGGAGGGAGCCTCCTACGAGCAGTACTTC

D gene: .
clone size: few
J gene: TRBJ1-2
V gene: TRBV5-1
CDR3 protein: CASSFGAGINYGYTF
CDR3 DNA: TGCGCCAGCAGCTTCGGGGCAGGGATTAACTATGGCTACACCTTC

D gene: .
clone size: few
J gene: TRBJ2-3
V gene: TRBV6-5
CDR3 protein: CASSYSQGTQYF
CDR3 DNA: TGTGCCAGCAGTTACTCGCAGGGTACGCAGTATTTT

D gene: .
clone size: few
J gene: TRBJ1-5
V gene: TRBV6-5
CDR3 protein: CASSYSSDSIQPQHF
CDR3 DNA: TGTGCCAGCAGTTACTCATCGGACAGCATCCAGCCCCAGCATTTT

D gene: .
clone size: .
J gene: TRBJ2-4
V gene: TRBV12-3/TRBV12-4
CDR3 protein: CASSLPYRDITKNIQYF
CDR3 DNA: TGTGCCAGCAGTCTACCTTACAGGGATATTACCAAAAACATTCAGTACTTC

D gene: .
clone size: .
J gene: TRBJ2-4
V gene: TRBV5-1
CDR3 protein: CASILGEPGPYLAKNIQYF
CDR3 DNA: TGCGCCAGCATCTTGGGCGAGCCCGGACCCTATCTAGCCAAAAACATTCAGTACTTC

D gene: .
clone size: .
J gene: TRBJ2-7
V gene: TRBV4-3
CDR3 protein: CASSQDGGTYEQYF
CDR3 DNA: TGCGCCAGCAGCCAAGATGGGGGGACCTACGAGCAGTACTTC

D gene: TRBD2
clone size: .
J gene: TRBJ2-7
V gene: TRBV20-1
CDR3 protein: CSARETSGSLKWFEQYF
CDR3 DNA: TGCAGTGCTAGAGAGACTAGCGGGAGCCTAAAGTGGTTCGAGCAGTACTTC

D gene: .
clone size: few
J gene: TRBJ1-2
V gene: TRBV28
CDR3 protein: CASKGTRYGYTF
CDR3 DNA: TGTGCCAGCAAGGGGACACGCTATGGCTACACCTTC

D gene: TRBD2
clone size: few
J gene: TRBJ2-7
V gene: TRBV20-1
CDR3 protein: CSARDMGPSGSTYEQYF
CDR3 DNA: TGCAGTGCTAGAGATATGGGGCCTAGCGGGAGTACCTACGAGCAGTACTTC

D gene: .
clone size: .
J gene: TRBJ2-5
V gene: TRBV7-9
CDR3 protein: CASSSTRLGQETQYF
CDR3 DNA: TGTGCCAGCAGCTCTACACGCCTGGGACAAGAGACCCAGTACTTC

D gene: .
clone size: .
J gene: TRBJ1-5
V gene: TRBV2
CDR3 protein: CASSRGWERTNQPQHF
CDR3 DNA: TGTGCCAGCTCCCGCGGGTGGGAAAGAACCAATCAGCCCCAGCATTTT

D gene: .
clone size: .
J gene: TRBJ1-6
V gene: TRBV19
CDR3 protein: CASSTSPANNSPLHF
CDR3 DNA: TGTGCCAGTAGTACCTCCCCGGCTAATAATTCGCCCCTCCACTTT

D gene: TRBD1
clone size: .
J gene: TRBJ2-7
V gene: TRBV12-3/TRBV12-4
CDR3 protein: CASSLGVGQGIVSYEQYF
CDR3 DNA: TGTGCCAGCAGTCTGGGAGTGGGACAGGGGATTGTTTCCTACGAGCAGTACTTC

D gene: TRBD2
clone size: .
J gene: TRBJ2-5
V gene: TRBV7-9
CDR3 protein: CASSHSGKKTQYF
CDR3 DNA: TGTGCCAGCAGCCATAGCGGGAAAAAGACCCAGTACTTC

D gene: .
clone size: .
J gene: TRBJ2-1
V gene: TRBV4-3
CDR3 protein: CASSQEPYGSYEQFF
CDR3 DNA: TGCGCCAGCAGCCAAGAACCCTACGGGAGCTATGAGCAGTTCTTC

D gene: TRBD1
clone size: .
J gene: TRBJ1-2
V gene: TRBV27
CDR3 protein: CASRTGGNGYTF
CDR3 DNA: TGTGCCAGCAGGACAGGGGGGAATGGCTACACCTTC

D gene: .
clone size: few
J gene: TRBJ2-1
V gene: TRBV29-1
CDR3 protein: CSVEGASSYNEQFF
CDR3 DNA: TGCAGCGTTGAAGGGGCAAGCTCCTACAATGAGCAGTTCTTC

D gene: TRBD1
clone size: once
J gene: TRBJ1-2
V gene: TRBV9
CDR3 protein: CVSTQQGASRGYTF
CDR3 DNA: TGTGTCAGCACCCAACAGGGGGCATCGAGGGGCTACACCTTC

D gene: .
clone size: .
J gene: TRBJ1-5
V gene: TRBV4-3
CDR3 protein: CASSQEVEVGSLHF
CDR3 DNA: TGCGCCAGCAGCCAAGAGGTCGAAGTAGGCTCCCTGCATTTT

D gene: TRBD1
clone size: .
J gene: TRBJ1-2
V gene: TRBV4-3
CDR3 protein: CASSQTPGQGAYGYTF
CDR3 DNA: TGCGCCAGCAGCCAGACCCCGGGACAGGGGGCTTATGGCTACACCTTC

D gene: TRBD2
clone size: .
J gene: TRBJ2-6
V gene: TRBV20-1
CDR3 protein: CSAFTSGALSGANVLTF
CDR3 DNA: TGCAGTGCTTTCACTAGCGGGGCCCTCTCTGGGGCCAACGTCCTGACTTTC

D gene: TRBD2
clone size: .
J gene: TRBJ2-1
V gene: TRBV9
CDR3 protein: CASSVKTSGRNEQFF
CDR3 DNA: TGTGCCAGCAGCGTAAAGACTAGCGGGAGAAATGAGCAGTTCTTC

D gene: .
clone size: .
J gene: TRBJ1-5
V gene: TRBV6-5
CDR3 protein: CASSYGTGQPQHF
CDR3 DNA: TGTGCCAGCAGTTACGGAACCGGTCAGCCCCAGCATTTT